This is a list of T cell receptor beta chains from one sample in a study of T cell repertoires in ileal Crohn's disease. TCRdb's table, derived via immunoSEQ multiplex PCR, lists solely in-frame clones and lacks some. The table includes roughly 62,000 clones, 70% to 90% detected once. The sequencing sample was made of ileal tissue. These receptor sequences come from an adult with Crohn's disease. Each CDR3 is given with its conserved first and last residue. The D gene is left open where the match is weak. Clone size, where shown, is once, few, many, or a class for clones that have expanded.

>TRBV6-6|TRBJ1-5|NA|TRBD1
CASSLGQGHHQPQHF
TGTGCCAGCAGCCTCGGACAGGGGCACCATCAGCCCCAGCATTTT
>TRBV11-2|TRBJ2-5|NA|TRBD2
CASSLSGRAEETQYF
TGTGCCAGCAGCTTGTCCGGGAGGGCGGAAGAGACCCAGTACTTC
>TRBV27|TRBJ1-6|few|TRBD1
CATRTGLRSPLHF
TGTGCCACCAGGACAGGGCTTAGATCACCCCTCCACTTT
>TRBV2|TRBJ1-2|NA|NA
CASLTTIISFPTLNYGYTF
TGTGCCAGCCTGACTACTATCATATCATTTCCCACACTCAACTATGGCTACACCTTC
>TRBV7-6|TRBJ2-1|NA|NA
CASSLRSAGKDNEQFF
TGTGCCAGCAGCTTAAGGTCCGCGGGAAAGGACAATGAGCAGTTCTTC
>TRBV18|TRBJ1-1|NA|NA
CASSPTFKGRGTEAFF
TGTGCCAGCTCACCAACGTTCAAGGGCAGGGGCACTGAAGCTTTCTTT
>TRBV5-1|TRBJ2-1|NA|TRBD1
CASSLVSGRDRGGNEQFF
TGCGCCAGCAGCTTGGTTTCGGGTCGGGACAGGGGAGGCAATGAGCAGTTCTTC
>TRBV7-2|TRBJ1-5|once|NA
CASSLGGRELGNQPQHF
TGTGCCAGCAGCTTAGGGGGCCGGGAGCTCGGCAATCAGCCCCAGCATTTT
>TRBV5-1|TRBJ2-3|NA|NA
CASSLDSVSTDTQYF
TGCGCCAGCAGCTTGGATTCAGTAAGCACAGATACGCAGTATTTT
>TRBV11-1|TRBJ2-7|NA|NA
CASSFRGEQYF
TGTGCCAGCAGCTTCAGGGGCGAGCAGTACTTC
>TRBV7-9|TRBJ1-2|NA|TRBD1
CASSSTGTGGFTF
TGTGCCAGCAGCTCGACCGGGACAGGGGGATTCACCTTC
>TRBV25-1|TRBJ2-3|NA|NA
CASMRGSTDTQYF
TGTGCCAGCATGCGGGGAAGCACAGATACGCAGTATTTT
>TRBV14|TRBJ2-2|few|NA
CASSQRRGGTGELFF
TGTGCCAGCAGCCAAAGGAGAGGGGGCACCGGGGAGCTGTTTTTT
>TRBV9|TRBJ2-3|NA|TRBD1
CASSEQGAVGTDTQYF
TGTGCCAGCAGCGAACAGGGGGCGGTGGGCACAGATACGCAGTATTTT
>TRBV7-2|TRBJ2-7|few|TRBD2
CASSLELAGEGIYYEQYF
TGTGCCAGCAGCTTAGAACTAGCGGGAGAGGGAATCTACTACGAGCAGTACTTC
>TRBV27|TRBJ1-5|NA|TRBD1
CASRPGQGSNQPQHF
TGTGCCAGCAGACCCGGACAGGGCAGCAATCAGCCCCAGCATTTT
>TRBV28|TRBJ1-1|NA|NA
CASTPSLNTEAFF
TGTGCCAGCACCCCAAGCTTGAACACTGAAGCTTTCTTT
>TRBV10-3|TRBJ1-3|NA|TRBD1
CAIRGYRGAKSGNTIYF
TGTGCCATCAGGGGATACAGGGGAGCGAAATCTGGAAACACCATATATTTT
>TRBV15|TRBJ2-2|NA|NA
CATSNGNTGELFF
TGTGCCACCAGCAACGGGAACACCGGGGAGCTGTTTTTT
>TRBV18|TRBJ2-1|NA|TRBD1
CASSPNAGQGDEQFF
TGTGCCAGCTCACCAAACGCGGGACAGGGTGATGAGCAGTTCTTC
>TRBV7-2|TRBJ1-1|NA|TRBD1
CASSPWDRLNTEAFF
TGTGCCAGCAGCCCATGGGACAGATTGAACACTGAAGCTTTCTTT
>TRBV6-1|TRBJ1-6|once|NA
CASSEVVVNSPLHF
TGTGCCAGCAGTGAGGTTGTAGTTAATTCACCCCTCCACTTT
>TRBV27|TRBJ2-3|NA|NA
CASRPGIEDTQYF
TGTGCCAGCAGACCAGGGATCGAGGATACGCAGTATTTT
>TRBV7-8|TRBJ1-5|NA|NA
CASSRRSGTRNQPQHF
TGTGCCAGCAGCCGACGATCCGGGACAAGGAATCAGCCCCAGCATTTT
>TRBV6-1|TRBJ2-2|NA|NA
CASQFGQPPTGELFF
TGTGCCAGCCAATTCGGACAGCCCCCCACCGGGGAGCTGTTTTTT
>TRBV6-1|TRBJ1-5|NA|NA
CASSEVSAGGDQPQHF
TGTGCCAGCAGTGAAGTCTCGGCGGGGGGCGATCAGCCCCAGCATTTT
>TRBV29-1|TRBJ1-5|NA|NA
CSVGQEQPQHF
TGCAGCGTTGGTCAGGAACAGCCCCAGCATTTT
>TRBV18|TRBJ2-7|NA|NA
CASSRGTELIYEQYF
TGTGCCAGCTCACGCGGGACGGAACTGATCTACGAGCAGTACTTC
>TRBV5-4|TRBJ1-3|few|TRBD1
CASSLGDRGSNTIYF
TGTGCCAGCAGCTTAGGAGACAGGGGCTCGAACACCATATATTTT
>TRBV5-8|TRBJ1-4|NA|TRBD1
CASSFINRGFEKLFF
TGTGCCAGCAGCTTTATAAACAGGGGATTTGAAAAACTGTTTTTT
>TRBV10-3|TRBJ1-5|NA|NA
CAISSQDSNQPQHF
TGTGCCATCAGTTCACAGGATAGCAATCAGCCCCAGCATTTT
>TRBV7-2|TRBJ1-1|NA|NA
CASSVIGGTEAFF
TGTGCCAGCAGCGTCATCGGGGGCACTGAAGCTTTCTTT
>TRBV6-4|TRBJ1-1|NA|NA
CASSAGENTEAFF
TGTGCCAGCAGTGCAGGGGAAAACACTGAAGCTTTCTTT
>TRBV11-3|TRBJ2-7|NA|NA
CASSLGGGLTYEQYF
TGTGCCAGCAGCTTAGGTGGGGGACTTACCTACGAGCAGTACTTC
>TRBV16|TRBJ1-5|NA|TRBD1
CASSQLQGSGPQHF
TGTGCCAGCAGCCAATTACAGGGGTCGGGACCCCAGCATTTT
>TRBV6-5|TRBJ2-7|NA|NA
CASSNSYLLREQYF
TGTGCCAGCAGTAACTCATACCTCCTACGGGAGCAGTACTTC
>TRBV19|TRBJ1-3|NA|NA
CASSSSTGLGNTIYF
TGTGCCAGTAGCTCATCAACAGGGCTTGGAAACACCATATATTTT
>TRBV4-1|TRBJ2-3|NA|NA
CASSQGRRGTDTQYF
TGCGCCAGCAGCCAAGGCCGACGGGGGACAGATACGCAGTATTTT
>TRBV2|TRBJ1-6|NA|NA
CASKSGPNSPLHF
TGTGCCAGCAAGTCAGGGCCTAATTCACCCCTCCACTTT
>TRBV5-6|TRBJ1-2|NA|TRBD1
CASSSGTGIYGYTF
TGTGCCAGCAGCTCGGGGACAGGGATCTATGGCTACACCTTC
>TRBV9|TRBJ1-4|NA|TRBD1
CASSPRTGTNEKLFF
TGTGCCAGCAGCCCTCGGACAGGGACTAATGAAAAACTGTTTTTT
>TRBV4-3|TRBJ1-1|NA|NA
CASSLTGSTEAFF
TGCGCCAGCAGCCTCACAGGGAGCACTGAAGCTTTCTTT
>TRBV5-8|TRBJ1-1|once|NA
CASSLEFGVYGYGEAFF
TGTGCCAGCAGCTTGGAGTTCGGGGTTTACGGGTATGGTGAAGCTTTCTTT
>TRBV11-2|TRBJ1-5|NA|TRBD1
CASSLAGQIGQPQHF
TGTGCCAGCAGCTTAGCGGGACAGATCGGGCAGCCCCAGCATTTT
>TRBV7-9|TRBJ1-3|NA|NA
CASSPRTDDTIYF
TGTGCCAGCAGCCCCAGGACAGACGACACCATATATTTT
>TRBV6-5|TRBJ2-3|NA|TRBD1
CASTGTGGRNTQYF
TGTGCCAGCACCGGGACAGGGGGTCGAAATACGCAGTATTTT
>TRBV18|TRBJ2-1|NA|TRBD2
CASSPREGSYNEQFF
TGTGCCAGCTCACCGAGGGAGGGGTCCTACAATGAGCAGTTCTTC
>TRBV29-1|TRBJ1-3|NA|NA
CSVVGLPSRTRAGGDSGNTIYF
TGCAGCGTTGTGGGGCTTCCCTCCCGGACAAGGGCCGGGGGGGACTCTGGAAACACCATATATTTT
>TRBV29-1|TRBJ1-1|NA|NA
CSVGGGMNTEAFF
TGCAGCGTTGGGGGGGGGATGAACACTGAAGCTTTCTTT
>TRBV7-9|TRBJ1-3|NA|NA
CASSLVGTAGNTIYF
TGTGCCAGCAGCTTAGTAGGGACTGCTGGAAACACCATATATTTT